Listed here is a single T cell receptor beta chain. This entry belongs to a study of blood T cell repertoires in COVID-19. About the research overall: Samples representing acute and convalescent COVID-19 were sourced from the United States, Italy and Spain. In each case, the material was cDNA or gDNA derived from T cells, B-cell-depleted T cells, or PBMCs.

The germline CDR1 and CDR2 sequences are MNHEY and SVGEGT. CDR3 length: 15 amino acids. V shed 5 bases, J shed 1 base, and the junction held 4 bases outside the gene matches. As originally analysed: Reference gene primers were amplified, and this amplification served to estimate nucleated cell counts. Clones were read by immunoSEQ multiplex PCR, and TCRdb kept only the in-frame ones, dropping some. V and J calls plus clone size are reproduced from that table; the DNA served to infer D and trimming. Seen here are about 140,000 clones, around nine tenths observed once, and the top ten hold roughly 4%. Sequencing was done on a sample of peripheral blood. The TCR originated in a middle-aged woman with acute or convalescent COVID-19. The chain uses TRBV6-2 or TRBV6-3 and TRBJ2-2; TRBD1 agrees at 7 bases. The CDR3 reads CASSLAGGNTGELFF. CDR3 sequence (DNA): TGTGCCAGCAGTCTAGCAGGGGGGAACACCGGGGAGCTGTTTTTT.